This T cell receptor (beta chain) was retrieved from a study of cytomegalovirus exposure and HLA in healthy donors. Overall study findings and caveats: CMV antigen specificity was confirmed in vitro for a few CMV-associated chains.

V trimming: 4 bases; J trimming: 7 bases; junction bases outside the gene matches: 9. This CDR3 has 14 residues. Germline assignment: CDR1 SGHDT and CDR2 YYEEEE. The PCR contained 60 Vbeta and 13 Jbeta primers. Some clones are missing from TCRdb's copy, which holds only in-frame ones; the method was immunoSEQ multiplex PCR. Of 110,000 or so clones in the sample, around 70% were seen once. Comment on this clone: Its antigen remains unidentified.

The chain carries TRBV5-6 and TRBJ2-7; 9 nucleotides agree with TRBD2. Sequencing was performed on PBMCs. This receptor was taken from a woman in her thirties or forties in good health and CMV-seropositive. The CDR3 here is CASSGLAGAGEQYF. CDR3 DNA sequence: TGTGCCAGCAGCGGCTTAGCGGGAGCGGGGGAGCAGTACTTC. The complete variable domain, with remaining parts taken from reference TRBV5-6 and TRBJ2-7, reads DAGVTQSPTHLIKTRGQQVTLRCSPKSGHDTVSWYQQALGQGPQFIFQYYEEEERQRGNFPDRFSGHQFPNYSSELNVNALLLGDSALYLCASSGLAGAGEQYFGPGTRLTVT.